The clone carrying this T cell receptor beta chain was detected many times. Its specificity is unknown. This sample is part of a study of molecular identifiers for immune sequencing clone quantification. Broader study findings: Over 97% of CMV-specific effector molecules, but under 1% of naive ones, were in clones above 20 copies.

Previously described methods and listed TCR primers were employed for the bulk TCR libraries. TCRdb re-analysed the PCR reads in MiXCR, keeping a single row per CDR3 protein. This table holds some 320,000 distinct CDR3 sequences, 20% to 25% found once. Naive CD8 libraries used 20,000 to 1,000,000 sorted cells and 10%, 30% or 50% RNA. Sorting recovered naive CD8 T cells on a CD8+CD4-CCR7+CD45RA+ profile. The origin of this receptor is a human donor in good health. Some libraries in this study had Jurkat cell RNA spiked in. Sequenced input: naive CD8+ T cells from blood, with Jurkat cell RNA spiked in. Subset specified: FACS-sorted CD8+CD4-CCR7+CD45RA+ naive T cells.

This CDR3 reads CASKWGLLRTDTQYF. CDR3 DNA sequence: TGTGCCAGCAAATGGGGACTACTCCGCACAGATACGCAGTATTTT. The V and J genes are TRBV7-9 and TRBJ2-3, with 7 bases matching TRBD2. The germline gives CDR1 SEHNR, CDR2 FQNEAQ (reference sequence). The CDR3 runs to 15 residues. V was pared by 7 bases and J by 1 base, with 8 bases of the junction left unmatched.